The TCR beta chain described here comes from a study of blood T cells in healthy people across ages. General study results and limits: TCR beta diversity, measured per million T cells, fell in a roughly linear way with age.

Drawing of peripheral blood yielded about 9.7 milliliters from each donor. Germline loops: CDR1 MDHEN, CDR2 SYDVKM. J lost 3 bases, V lost 2 bases, and 3 bases had no gene match. The CDR3 is 15 residues long. On this clonotype: Its specificity is not known.

A J-beta primer mix and a sample-barcoded 5' primer were used in a second PCR of roughly 6 to 12 cycles. A template-switch adaptor containing 12 random nucleotides labeled each cDNA molecule. TCRdb passed the 5' RACE reads through MiXCR, listing each CDR3 protein once. This repertoire shows about 1.6 million distinct CDR3 sequences, around 35% found once; its top ten account for 11%. This clonotype was obtained from a woman aged 25 to 45 in good health. The chain carries TRBV28 and TRBJ2-7; 11 nucleotides match TRBD2. Sequenced input: blood. CDR3 sequence: CASSLTSGGLYEQYF. CDR3 coding DNA: TGTGCCAGCAGTTTAACTAGCGGGGGTCTCTACGAGCAGTACTTC. The whole variable domain, filled in from reference TRBV28 and TRBJ2-7, reads DVKVTQSSRYLVKRTGEKVFLECVQDMDHENMFWYRQDPGLGLRLIYFSYDVKMKEKGDIPEGYSVSREKKERFSLILESASTNQTSMYLCASSLTSGGLYEQYFGPGTRLTVT.